This note documents a single TCR beta chain sequence. Trimming stripped 0 bases from V and 0 bases from J, with 12 bases between. Germline values: CDR1 LGHNA, CDR2 YNFKEQ. CDR3 length equals 17 residues. Only in-frame clones appear in the TCRdb table, and some are missing; sequencing was by immunoSEQ multiplex PCR. This table has 63,000 or so clones, under 90% appearing once. This entry belongs to a study of blood T cell repertoires in COVID-19. The receptor was isolated from a man aged 60 to 69 with acute or convalescent COVID-19. The specimen sequenced was peripheral blood. The chain recombines TRBV4-2 with TRBJ1-3, with TRBD1 as a possible D gene (6 bases). CDR3 loop: CASSQEVTGLSGNTIYF. As DNA, the CDR3 is TGTGCCAGCAGCCAAGAGGTCACAGGGCTCTCTGGAAACACCATATATTTT.